This passage covers 14 T cell receptor beta chains from one sample sequenced in a study of CD8 T cells in ankylosing spondylitis. TCRdb re-derived calls from the 5' RACE reads in MiXCR, one entry per CDR3 protein. The sample comprises some 120,000 distinct CDR3 sequences, 12% to 15% of which are singletons, and 2.5% to 3% rests with the top ten. Material for sequencing was blood, either unsorted or a sorted T cell fraction (not recorded which). The receptor source for this set is a female donor with ankylosing spondylitis or in good health (not recorded which).

This chain connects TRBV2 to TRBJ2-5; 8 nucleotides align to TRBD2. Germline trimming cut 10 bases from V and 2 bases from J; bases unmatched to any gene: 3. The CDR3 has 12 residues. CDR1 and CDR2 from the germline V gene are SNHLY and FYNNEI. DNA of the CDR3: TGTGCCACCGGGGGGGTGCAAGAGACCCAGTACTTC. Protein product: CATGGVQETQYF. The whole variable domain, filled in from reference TRBV2 and TRBJ2-5, reads EPEVTQTPSHQVTQMGQEVILRCVPISNHLYFYWYRQILGQKVEFLVSFYNNEISEKSEIFDDQFSVERPDGSNFTLKIRSTKLEDSAMYFCATGGVQETQYFGPGTRLLVL.

This clonotype was seen at least ten times. The genes are TRBV28 and TRBJ2-5, with 8 bases that match TRBD2. Germline V gene sequence: CDR1 MDHEN, CDR2 SYDVKM. The CDR3 has 13 amino acids. After removal of 2 bases from V and 4 bases from J, the junction contained 0 bases not matched to a gene. The CDR3 DNA is TGTGCCAGCAGTTTAGCGGGGGGAGAGACCCAGTACTTC. Its translation is CASSLAGGETQYF. Complete variable domain (other parts from reference TRBV28 and TRBJ2-5): DVKVTQSSRYLVKRTGEKVFLECVQDMDHENMFWYRQDPGLGLRLIYFSYDVKMKEKGDIPEGYSVSREKKERFSLILESASTNQTSMYLCASSLAGGETQYFGPGTRLLVL.

This clonotype was seen only a few times. The chain couples TRBV12-3 or TRBV12-4 to TRBJ2-3; D gene ambiguous. CDR3 length: 13 amino acids. The ends were cut back, 6 bases at V and 3 bases at J, with 10 bases in the middle. The CDR3 nucleotides read TGTGCCAGCAGAGACGATCTTACAGATACGCAGTATTTT. This sequence encodes CASRDDLTDTQYF.

This clonotype has a count of ten or more. The chain uses TRBV20-1 and TRBJ2-7; the match to TRBD1 covers 9 bases. This CDR3 region has 15 residues. Germline V gene data show CDR1 as DFQATT and CDR2 as SNEGSKA (reference sequence). The V gene end was trimmed by 0 bases and the J gene end by 3 bases; junction bases not matched to a gene: 6. The CDR3 DNA sequence: TGCAGTGCTAGAGAGGACAGGGGAAGTGTCTACGAGCAGTACTTC. Translating gives CSAREDRGSVYEQYF.

This clonotype has a count of ten or more. The chain employs TRBV27 and TRBJ2-5; D is undetermined. V was shortened by 5 bases and J by 2 bases, with 9 bases between the two germline ends. In germline, CDR1 is MNHEY, CDR2 SMNVEV (reference sequence). CDR3 length: 13 amino acids. The CDR3 coding sequence is TGTGCCAGCAGTATCCATTCACAAGAGACCCAGTACTTC. Translation gives CASSIHSQETQYF.

This clonotype showed up many times. J is TRBJ1-6 and V is TRBV20-1, with D hard to call. The CDR3 is made up of 15 amino acids. Trimming shortened V by 1 base and J by 1 base, and 8 bases separated the two germline ends. CDR1 is DFQATT, CDR2 SNEGSKA, per germline (reference sequence). The CDR3 sequence is CSARGTGSYNSPLHF. The DNA for the CDR3 is TGCAGTGCTAGAGGGACGGGATCCTATAATTCACCCCTCCACTTT.

This clonotype was detected ten times or more. The chain links TRBV12-3 or TRBV12-4 to TRBJ2-4; D perhaps matches TRBD2 (5 bases). This CDR3 is built from 14 residues. The V gene lost 6 bases and the J gene lost 1 base, with 10 bases spanning the gap. CDR3 nucleotide sequence: TGTGCCAGCAGGGAGGTGGGCGCCAAAAACATTCAGTACTTC. The encoded protein is CASREVGAKNIQYF.

This clonotype has a handful of counts. This rearrangement joins TRBV12-3 or TRBV12-4 to TRBJ2-2, with TRBD1 matching over 7 bases. The CDR3 runs 14 residues. Unmatched junction bases numbered 2, after V lost 1 base and J lost 6 bases. The CDR3 DNA reads as TGTGCCAGCAGTTTAGGGGACAGATCCGGGGAGCTGTTTTTT. Protein: CASSLGDRSGELFF.

This clonotype has a count of ten or more. Here the CDR3 reads CATSREDRSYNEQFF. In DNA form, the CDR3 reads TGTGCCACCAGCAGAGAGGACCGCTCCTACAATGAGCAGTTCTTC. V gene TRBV15 combines with J gene TRBJ2-1, with D unresolved. The CDR3 loop spans 15 amino acids. From germline, CDR1 is LNHNV and CDR2 YYDKDF (reference sequence). V lost 0 bases and J 0 bases, leaving 6 bases between the germline ends.

This clonotype has a handful of counts. The chain uses TRBV20-1 and TRBJ1-1; D unclear. The CDR3 length is 10 residues. The ends were cut back, 3 bases at V and 3 bases at J, with 2 bases in the middle. Germline V lookup: CDR1 DFQATT, CDR2 SNEGSKA (reference sequence). The CDR3 loop reads CSASHTEAFF. CDR3 nucleotides: TGCAGTGCTAGCCACACTGAAGCTTTCTTT.

The count of this clonotype is one. The junction does not match germline at one end; this may be a read error. The chain has TRBV5-1 and TRBJ1-4, with D possibly TRBD1 on 5 matching bases. The germline gives CDR1 SGHRS, CDR2 YFSETQ. The CDR3 extends over 17 amino acids. The CDR3 sequence: CASSWGVDGTANKKLFF. The CDR3 DNA reads TGCGCCAGCAGCTGGGGCGTGGACGGGACCGCTAATAAAAAACTGTTTTTT.

The chain employs TRBV29-1 and TRBJ2-2; D ambiguous. The CDR3 is 14 amino acids. Trimming shortened V by 4 bases and J by 0 bases, and 9 bases separated the two germline ends. The V gene's germline CDR1 is SQVTM and CDR2 ANQGSEA. This CDR3 reads CSVAGASNTGELFF. CDR3 coding DNA: TGCAGCGTTGCTGGCGCCTCGAACACCGGGGAGCTGTTTTTT.

The table lists this clonotype with a few counts. The chain is built from TRBV2 and TRBJ2-2; perhaps TRBD2 as D (5 bases). Looked up from germline, CDR1 is SNHLY and CDR2 is FYNNEI. V dropped 7 bases and J dropped 1 base, with 10 bases sitting between them. This CDR3 is built from 14 residues. CDR3 DNA: TGTGCCAGCAAACTAGGAGGGAACACCGGGGAGCTGTTTTTT. Translation gives CASKLGGNTGELFF. The whole variable domain, filled in from reference TRBV2 and TRBJ2-2, reads EPEVTQTPSHQVTQMGQEVILRCVPISNHLYFYWYRQILGQKVEFLVSFYNNEISEKSEIFDDQFSVERPDGSNFTLKIRSTKLEDSAMYFCASKLGGNTGELFFGEGSRLTVL.

The CDR3 is CASSGQGLHQETQYF. CDR3 DNA sequence: TGTGCCAGCAGCGGACAGGGGCTACACCAAGAGACCCAGTACTTC. The V gene is TRBV12-3 or TRBV12-4, the J gene TRBJ2-5; 9 nucleotides line up with TRBD1. After removal of 6 bases from V and 0 bases from J, the junction contained 5 bases not matched to a gene. The CDR3 is 15 residues long.